This T cell receptor (beta chain) comes out of a study of shared clonotypes between healthy human individuals. The overall study: The study enrolled a couple of women and a few men aged 18 to 49.

Genomic DNA belonging to each subset was distributed in equal measure over several immunoSEQ plates. TCRdb's copy holds only in-frame clones and misses some; the assay was immunoSEQ multiplex PCR. The sample lists about 1.4 million clones; roughly 96% were seen once. This clone came up once. In the same sample, other DNA sequences code for this CDR3. Germline V lookup: CDR1 SGDLS, CDR2 YYNGEE. The CDR3 is 15 residues long. V gave up 0 bases and J gave up 2 bases, with 11 bases separating them. The specimen sequenced was naive CD4+ T cells sorted from blood. Subset denoted: CD45RA+ positively selected. The chain carries TRBV9 and TRBJ2-5; tentative D call: TRBD2 (6 bases). The source is a young man in good health. The CDR3 spells CASSVEAGRQETQYF. The DNA for the CDR3 is TGTGCCAGCAGCGTAGAGGCAGGGAGGCAAGAGACCCAGTACTTC.